The 10 T cell receptor beta chains in this list originate from one sample, sequenced in a study of T cells in Graves' hyperthyroidism and ophthalmopathy. The TCR beta CDR3 regions underwent amplification using RNA transcripts as the source. The HTBI primer set served for first-round RT-PCR of the TCR CDR3. MiXCR, applied by TCRdb to the multiplex PCR reads, yields one record per CDR3 protein. The data show roughly 400,000 distinct CDR3 sequences, with about 14% seen just once and 25% to 30% held by the top ten. The specimen sequenced was blood. The receptors were sampled from a man aged 50-60 years with Graves' ophthalmopathy.

The genes are TRBV19 and TRBJ2-1; maybe TRBD1 (5 bases). Trimming left V 5 bases short and J 7 bases short, with 24 bases between. Per germline, CDR1 LNHDA and CDR2 SQIVND (reference sequence). The CDR3 length is 17 residues. The CDR3 DNA reads as TGTGCCAGTAGTCCCAGTGGGGCCGCGGCATTGGGTAATGAGCAGTTCTTC. This translates into CASSPSGAAALGNEQFF.

This clonotype appeared many times. This rearrangement joins TRBV28 to TRBJ1-3, with D maybe TRBD1 (6 bases). CDR1 and CDR2 from the germline V gene are MDHEN and SYDVKM. The V and J ends lost 5 bases and 3 bases respectively, with 23 bases between them. CDR3 size: 18 residues. CDR3 DNA sequence: TGTGCCAGCAGTCCATTCCCCGGACGGGGGGCAAGTGGAAACACCATATATTTT. It specifies CASSPFPGRGASGNTIYF.

This clonotype was seen a few times. A junction end diverges from the germline sequence, so it may reflect a read error. The chain has TRBV28 and TRBJ2-7; D may be TRBD1 (5 bases). The germline gives CDR1 MDHEN, CDR2 SYDVKM. The CDR3 length is 15 residues. CDR3 in DNA: TGTGCCTGCAGTTTACCCGCAGGGATTTCGCGCGAGCAGTACTTC. Its translation: CACSLPAGISREQYF.

At least ten counts were recorded for this clonotype. V gene TRBV5-1 combines with J gene TRBJ2-3, with TRBD2 identical over 13 bases. This CDR3 is 17 amino acids long. V trimming: 4 bases; J trimming: 2 bases; junction bases outside the gene matches: 7. The germline V gene has CDR1 SGHRS and CDR2 YFSETQ. CDR3 in DNA: TGCGCCAGCAGCCCCAGGGGACTAGCGGGACCCACAGATACGCAGTATTTT. It codes for CASSPRGLAGPTDTQYF. Based on the CDR3 plus reference TRBV5-1 and TRBJ2-3, the full variable domain is KAGVTQTPRYLIKTRGQQVTLSCSPISGHRSVSWYQQTPGQGLQFLFEYFSETQRNKGNFPGRFSGRQFSNSRSEMNVSTLELGDSALYLCASSPRGLAGPTDTQYFGPGTRLTVL.

The V gene is TRBV7-3, the J gene TRBJ2-7, with a weak D call TRBD2 (6 bases). Deletions cut 2 bases from V and 5 bases from J, with 19 bases between. The CDR3 contains 16 residues. Per the germline V gene, CDR1 is SGHTA and CDR2 is FQGTGA. The chain's CDR3 is CASSLWGGRTEHEQYF. The DNA of the CDR3 is TGTGCCAGCAGCTTATGGGGAGGCCGAACGGAGCACGAGCAGTACTTC.

The gene calls are TRBV7-9 and TRBJ2-3; D might be TRBD1 (6 bases). Germline loops: CDR1 SEHNR, CDR2 FQNEAQ (reference sequence). The CDR3 loop spans 19 amino acids. V gave up 5 bases and J gave up 2 bases, with 26 bases separating them. The CDR3 coding sequence is TGTGCCAGCAGCCCCTGGGTACTTACAGGGTATGAGGACACAGATACGCAGTATTTT. Residues: CASSPWVLTGYEDTDTQYF.

This clonotype was seen ten or more times. This chain uses TRBV2 with TRBJ2-1; the D is unclear. Germline V gene lookup returns CDR1 SNHLY and CDR2 FYNNEI. Trimming removed 6 bases from V and 5 bases from J, with 17 bases in between. The CDR3 is 15 amino acids. CDR3: CASRDNTLTNNEQFF. The CDR3 DNA reads TGTGCCAGCAGGGATAACACCCTCACCAACAATGAGCAGTTCTTC.

J is TRBJ2-5 and V is TRBV9; D might be TRBD2 (7 bases). Germline CDR1 is SGDLS and CDR2 is YYNGEE. CDR3 length: 14 residues. The V and J ends lost 7 bases and 5 bases respectively, with 18 bases between them. The CDR3 sequence: CASEGKGGCETQYF. The CDR3 DNA reads as TGTGCCAGCGAAGGAAAGGGGGGGTGTGAGACCCAGTACTTC.

This clonotype has just a few counts. The chain couples TRBV7-2 to TRBJ2-3; TRBD2 matches at 12 bases. Germline assignment: CDR1 SGHTA and CDR2 FQGNSA. V was clipped by 11 bases and J by 4 bases; unmatched bases: 7. The CDR3 is 14 amino acids. CDR3 coding DNA: TGTGCCGGGGCTAGCGGGAGGGGGCCAGATACGCAGTATTTT. It yields the protein CAGASGRGPDTQYF.

This clonotype was seen repeatedly, ten times or more. This chain links TRBV2 with TRBJ1-5; no definite D call. The germline V and J ends were trimmed by 9 bases and 6 bases, with 15 bases remaining between them. The CDR3 consists of 13 residues. Germline CDR1 and CDR2: SNHLY and FYNNEI. The CDR3 nucleotides are TGTGCCAGTCGGACGGAAGTAGGTCAGCCCCAGCATTTT. Amino acids: CASRTEVGQPQHF.